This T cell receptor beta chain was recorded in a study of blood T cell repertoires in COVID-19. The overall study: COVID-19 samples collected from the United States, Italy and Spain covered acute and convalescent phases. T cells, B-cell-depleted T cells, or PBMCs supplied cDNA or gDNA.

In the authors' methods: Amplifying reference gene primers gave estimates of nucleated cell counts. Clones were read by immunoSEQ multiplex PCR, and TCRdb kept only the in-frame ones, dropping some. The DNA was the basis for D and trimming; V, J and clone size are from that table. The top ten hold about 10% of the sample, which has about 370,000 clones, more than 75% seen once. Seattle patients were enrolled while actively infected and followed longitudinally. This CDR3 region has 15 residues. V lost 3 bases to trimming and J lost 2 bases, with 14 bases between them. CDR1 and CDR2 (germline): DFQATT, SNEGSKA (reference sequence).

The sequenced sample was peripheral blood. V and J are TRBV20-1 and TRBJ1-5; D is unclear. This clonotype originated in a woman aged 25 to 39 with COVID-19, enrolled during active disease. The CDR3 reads CSASSWRFGNQPQHF. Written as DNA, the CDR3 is TGCAGTGCTAGTTCATGGAGGTTCGGCAATCAGCCCCAGCATTTT.